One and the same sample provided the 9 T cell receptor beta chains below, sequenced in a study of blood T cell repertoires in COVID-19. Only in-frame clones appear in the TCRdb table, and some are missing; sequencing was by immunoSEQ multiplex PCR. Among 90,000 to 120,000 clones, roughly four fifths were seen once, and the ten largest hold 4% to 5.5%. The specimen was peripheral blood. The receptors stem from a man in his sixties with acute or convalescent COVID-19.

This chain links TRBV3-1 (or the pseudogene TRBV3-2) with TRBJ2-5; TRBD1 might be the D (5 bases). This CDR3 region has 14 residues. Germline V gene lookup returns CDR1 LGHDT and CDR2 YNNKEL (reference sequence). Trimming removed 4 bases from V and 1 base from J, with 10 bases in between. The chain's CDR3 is CASSPTQGQETQYF. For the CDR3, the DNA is TGTGCCAGCAGCCCTACTCAGGGCCAAGAGACCCAGTACTTC.

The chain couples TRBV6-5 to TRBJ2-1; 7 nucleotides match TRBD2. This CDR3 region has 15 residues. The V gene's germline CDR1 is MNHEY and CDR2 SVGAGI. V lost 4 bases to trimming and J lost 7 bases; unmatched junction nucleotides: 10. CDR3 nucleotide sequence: TGTGCCAGCAGTTCCGGAGGGGAGGGGAAGAATGAGCAGTTCTTC. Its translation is CASSSGGEGKNEQFF.

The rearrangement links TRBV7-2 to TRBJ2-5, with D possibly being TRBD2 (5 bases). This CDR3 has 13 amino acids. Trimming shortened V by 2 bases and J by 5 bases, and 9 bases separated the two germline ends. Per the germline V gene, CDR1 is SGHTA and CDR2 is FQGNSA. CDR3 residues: CASSLTRMETQYF. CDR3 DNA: TGTGCCAGCAGCTTAACTAGGATGGAGACCCAGTACTTC.

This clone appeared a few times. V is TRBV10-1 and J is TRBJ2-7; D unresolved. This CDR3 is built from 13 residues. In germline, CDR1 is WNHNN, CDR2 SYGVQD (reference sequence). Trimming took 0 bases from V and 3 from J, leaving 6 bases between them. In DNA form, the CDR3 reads TGCGCCAGCAGTGAGTCGCCAGGCTACGAGCAGTACTTC. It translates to CASSESPGYEQYF.

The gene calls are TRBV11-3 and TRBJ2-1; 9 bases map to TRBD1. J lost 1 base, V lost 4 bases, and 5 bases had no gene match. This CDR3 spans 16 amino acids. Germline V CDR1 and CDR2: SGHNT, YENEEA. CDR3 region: CASSSWTGESYNEQFF. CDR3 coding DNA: TGTGCCAGCAGCTCCTGGACAGGGGAATCCTACAATGAGCAGTTCTTC.

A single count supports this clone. This CDR3 reads CASSLAPGGRYEQYF. In DNA form, the CDR3 reads TGCGCCAGCAGCTTGGCCCCGGGGGGGAGATACGAGCAGTACTTC. The chain links TRBV5-1 to TRBJ2-7, with 8 bases lining up with TRBD2. The V gene's germline CDR1 is SGHRS and CDR2 YFSETQ. The CDR3 runs 15 residues. With 0 bases clipped from V and 4 bases from J, the junction kept 6 bases outside the gene matches.

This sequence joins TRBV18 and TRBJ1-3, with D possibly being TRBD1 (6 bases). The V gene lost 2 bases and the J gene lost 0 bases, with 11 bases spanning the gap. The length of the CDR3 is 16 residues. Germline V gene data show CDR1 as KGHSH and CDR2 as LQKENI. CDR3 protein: CASSPFDRPSGNTIYF. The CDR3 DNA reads TGTGCCAGCTCACCATTCGACAGGCCCTCTGGAAACACCATATATTTT.

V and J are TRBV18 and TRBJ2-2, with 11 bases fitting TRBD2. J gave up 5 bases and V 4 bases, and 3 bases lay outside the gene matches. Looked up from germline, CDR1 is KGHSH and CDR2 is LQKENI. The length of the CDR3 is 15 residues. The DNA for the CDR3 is TGTGCCAGCTCACTACTAGCGGGGGAGACCGGGGAGCTGTTTTTT. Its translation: CASSLLAGETGELFF.

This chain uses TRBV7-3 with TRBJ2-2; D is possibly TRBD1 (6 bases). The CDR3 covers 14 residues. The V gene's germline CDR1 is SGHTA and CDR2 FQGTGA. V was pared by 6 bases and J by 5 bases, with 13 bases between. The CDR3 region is CASRPTGRTGELFF. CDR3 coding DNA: TGTGCCAGCAGACCAACAGGGAGAACCGGGGAGCTGTTTTTT. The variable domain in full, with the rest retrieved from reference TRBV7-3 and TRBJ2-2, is GAGVSQTPSNKVTEKGKYVELRCDPISGHTALYWYRQSLGQGPEFLIYFQGTGAADDSGLPNDRFFAVRPEGSVSTLKIQRTERGDSAVYLCASRPTGRTGELFFGEGSRLTVL.